This paragraph covers one TCR beta chain sequence. No antigen is known for it. The data stem from a study of cytomegalovirus exposure and HLA in healthy donors. Study findings and constraints: Donors were assumed by presence/absence analyses to have roughly uniform sequencing depth.

Germline V gives CDR1 SGHDN, CDR2 FVKESK. V was pared by 5 bases and J by 4 bases, with 21 bases of the junction left unmatched. CDR3 length: 19 residues. 13 Jbeta primers and 60 Vbeta primers were used for the PCR. Authors' analysis steps: Later, about 80 million unique TCR beta chains were counted in an analysis, and roughly 10 million of them were shared. Clones were sequenced by immunoSEQ multiplex PCR, and TCRdb holds only the in-frame ones, with some missing. V and J calls and clone size are copied from that table; D and trimming were computed from the DNA. Of about 160,000 clones listed, around 72% were seen once; the top ten hold about 7%.

The sample was PBMCs. This receptor was identified in a man aged 35-49 years in good health and CMV-seropositive. This chain links TRBV14 with TRBJ2-7; 9 bases map to TRBD1. The DNA for the CDR3 is TGTGCCAGCAGCGAAGCCGGGACAGGGTTATATGTGGCACCGTACGAGCAGTACTTC. It yields the protein CASSEAGTGLYVAPYEQYF.